This T cell receptor beta chain stems from a study of T cells in Graves' hyperthyroidism and ophthalmopathy. In its sample, this clonotype was seen many times. Its antigen is as yet unknown. The source material, RNA transcripts, was used to amplify TCR beta CDR3 regions. Researchers ran a first-round RT-PCR on the TCR CDR3 using the HTBI primer set. TCRdb recomputed calls from the multiplex PCR reads with MiXCR, one row per CDR3 protein. The repertoire holds about 270,000 distinct CDR3 sequences, with approximately 14% as singletons. Study-level findings and limits: Within blood appeared most thyroid clonotypes that had expanded above 0.001.

The receptor was derived from a woman aged 45-65 years with Graves' hyperthyroidism that later progressed to Graves' ophthalmopathy. The sample was blood.

CDR3 amino acids: CASSQGTSGSIWNEQFF. The CDR3 region has the DNA TGTGCCAGCAGCCAAGGTACTAGCGGGAGTATTTGGAATGAGCAGTTCTTC. This chain connects TRBV4-2 to TRBJ2-1; 11 positions match TRBD2. The CDR3 consists of 17 residues. The ends lost 1 base at V and 7 bases at J; junction bases unmatched: 9. Germline CDR1 reads LGHNA; CDR2 reads YNFKEQ.